Sequencing of this TCR beta chain was carried out in a study of T-cell reconstitution after alpha-beta-depleted transplantation in children. The CDR3 covers 15 residues. V lost 0 bases to trimming and J lost 1 base, with 10 bases between them. CDR1 SGHRS and CDR2 YFSETQ come from the germline V gene. For TCRbeta, the library was prepared with unique molecular identifiers. One entry per CDR3 protein, called by TCRdb with MiXCR from the PCR reads. The sample lists some 500,000 distinct CDR3 sequences; approximately 20% were seen once. This clonotype was found many times. J is TRBJ1-1 and V is TRBV5-1; D is unresolved. This clonotype was sampled from a human donor who donated a stem cell graft to a child with acute lymphoblastic leukemia. The sample consisted of PBMCs from the stem cell graft donor, taken from the stem cell graft. The CDR3 nucleotides are TGCGCCAGCAGCTTGGTCCCAGCATCGAACACTGAAGCTTTCTTT. This codes for CASSLVPASNTEAFF.